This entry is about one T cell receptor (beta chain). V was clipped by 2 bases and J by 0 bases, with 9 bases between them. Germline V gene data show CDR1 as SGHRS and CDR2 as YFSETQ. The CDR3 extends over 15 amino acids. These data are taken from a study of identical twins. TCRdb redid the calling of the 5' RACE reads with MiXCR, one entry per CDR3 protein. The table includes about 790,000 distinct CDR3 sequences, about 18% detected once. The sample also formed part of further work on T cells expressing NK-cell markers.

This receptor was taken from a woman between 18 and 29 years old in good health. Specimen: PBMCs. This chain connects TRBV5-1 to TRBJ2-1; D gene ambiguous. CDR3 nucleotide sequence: TGCGCCAGCAGCTTCCGTCAGAGCTCCTACAATGAGCAGTTCTTC. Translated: CASSFRQSSYNEQFF.